This is a list of T cell receptor beta chains from one sample in a study of T cells in Graves' hyperthyroidism and ophthalmopathy. TCRdb analysed the multiplex PCR reads with MiXCR anew, one entry per CDR3 protein. The profile shows a few hundred thousand distinct CDR3 sequences, 20% to 25% of them singletons. The sequenced sample was blood. The receptors stem from a man aged 18 to 30 with Graves' hyperthyroidism. The CDR3 runs from the conserved cysteine through the conserved F or W. The order of the fields is J gene, D gene, clone size, V gene, CDR3 protein, CDR3 DNA. The D gene is left open where the match is weak. The size entry is marked missing in some rows and otherwise reads once, few, many or a size class.

J: TRBJ1-2; D: .; size: many; V: TRBV2; CDR3: CASMVARGYGYTF; DNA: TGTGCCAGCATGGTCGCCCGGGGCTATGGCTACACCTTC
J: TRBJ1-2; D: .; size: many; V: TRBV30; CDR3: CAWSRGGVNTF; DNA: TGTGCCTGGAGCCGGGGGGGAGTGAACACCTTC
J: TRBJ2-7; D: .; size: .; V: TRBV6-1; CDR3: CASSEQQRSYEQYF; DNA: TGTGCCAGCAGTGAACAACAGAGATCCTACGAGCAGTACTTC
J: TRBJ2-5; D: .; size: .; V: TRBV29-1; CDR3: CSVEMGGGETQYF; DNA: TGCAGCGTTGAAATGGGAGGAGGGGAGACCCAGTACTTC
J: TRBJ2-7; D: TRBD1; size: few; V: TRBV2; CDR3: CASTIDRGSYEQYF; DNA: TGTGCCAGCACCATCGACAGGGGTAGCTACGAGCAGTACTTC
J: TRBJ1-1; D: .; size: .; V: TRBV7-6; CDR3: CASSLSVGNTEAFF; DNA: TGTGCCAGCAGCTTATCCGTGGGGAACACTGAAGCTTTCTTT
J: TRBJ1-2; D: .; size: many; V: TRBV6-1; CDR3: CASSEGGGGTGYTF; DNA: TGTGCCAGCAGTGAAGGAGGGGGTGGTACTGGCTACACCTTC
J: TRBJ1-2; D: .; size: .; V: TRBV6-1; CDR3: CASSEDMRGGFYGYTF; DNA: TGTGCCAGCAGTGAAGATATGAGGGGCGGCTTTTATGGCTACACCTTC
J: TRBJ2-3; D: .; size: many; V: TRBV12-3/TRBV12-4; CDR3: CASSFLIRGDTQYF; DNA: TGTGCCAGCAGTTTTTTGATTAGAGGAGATACGCAGTATTTT
J: TRBJ2-7; D: .; size: many; V: TRBV28; CDR3: CASSLSQGGYYEQYF; DNA: TGTGCCAGCAGTTTGAGCCAGGGGGGGTACTACGAGCAGTACTTC
J: TRBJ1-1; D: .; size: many; V: TRBV6-1; CDR3: CASSEGPQNTEAFF; DNA: TGTGCCAGCAGTGAAGGTCCGCAAAACACTGAAGCTTTCTTT